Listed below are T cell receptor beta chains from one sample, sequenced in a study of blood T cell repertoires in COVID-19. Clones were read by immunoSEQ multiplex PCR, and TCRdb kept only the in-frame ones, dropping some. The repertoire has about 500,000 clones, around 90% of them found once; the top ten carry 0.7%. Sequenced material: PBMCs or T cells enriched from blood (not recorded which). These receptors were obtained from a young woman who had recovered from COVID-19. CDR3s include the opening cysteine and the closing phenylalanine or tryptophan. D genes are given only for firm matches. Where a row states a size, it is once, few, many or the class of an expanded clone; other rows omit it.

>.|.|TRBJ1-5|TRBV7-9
TGTGCCAGCAGCTCAGGGGTATCAGGACAGCCCCAGCATTTT
CASSSGVSGQPQHF
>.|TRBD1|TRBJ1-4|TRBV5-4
TGTGCCAGCAGTTCGACAGGGGCCTTGGATGAAAAACTGTTTTTT
CASSSTGALDEKLFF
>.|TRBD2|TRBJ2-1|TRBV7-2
TGTGCCAGCAGCGCAACCGGGACTATCTTCAATGAGCAGTTCTTC
CASSATGTIFNEQFF
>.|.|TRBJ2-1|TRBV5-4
TGTGCCAGCAGCCCGCAGGGGAGCTCCTACAATGAGCAGTTCTTC
CASSPQGSSYNEQFF
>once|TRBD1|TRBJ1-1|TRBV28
TGTGCCAGCAGTTTATATGGGACAGGGATGATGAACACTGAAGCTTTCTTT
CASSLYGTGMMNTEAFF
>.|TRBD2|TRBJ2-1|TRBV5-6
TGTGCCAGCAGCCAAAAGCGGGGGTCCTCCTACAATGAGCAGTTCTTC
CASSQKRGSSYNEQFF
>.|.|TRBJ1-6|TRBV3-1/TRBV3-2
TGTGCCAGCGGCTACAGGGAGAGTAGTTCACCCCTCCACTTT
CASGYRESSSPLHF
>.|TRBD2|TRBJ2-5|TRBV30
TGTGCCTGGAGTCTGACGCACGGCGGGGGAGAGACCCAGTACTTC
CAWSLTHGGGETQYF
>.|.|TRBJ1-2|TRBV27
TGTGCCAGCAGTCCTAAGGGGGGGCTGTATGGCTACACCTTC
CASSPKGGLYGYTF
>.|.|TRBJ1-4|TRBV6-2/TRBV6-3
TGTGCCAGCAGTTCCCGAGGAGGTGGAGATGAAAAACTGTTTTTT
CASSSRGGGDEKLFF
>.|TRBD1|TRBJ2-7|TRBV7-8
TGTGCCAGCAGCCGGACAGGGGACTCCTACGAGCAGTACTTC
CASSRTGDSYEQYF
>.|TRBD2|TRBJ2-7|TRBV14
TGTGCCAGCAGCCGAAAAGGAGGGAGGGCCTACGAGCAGTACTTC
CASSRKGGRAYEQYF
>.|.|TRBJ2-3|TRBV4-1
TGCGCCAGCAGCCAAGACCCCCCGGCGGGGAGCACAGATACGCAGTATTTT
CASSQDPPAGSTDTQYF
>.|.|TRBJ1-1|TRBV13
TGTGCCAGCAGCTTATGGGTCCCGAAGGAGCTCCGGTACTCTGAAGCTTTCTTT
CASSLWVPKELRYSEAFF
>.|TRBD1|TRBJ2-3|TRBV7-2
TGTGCCAGCAGCTTATACCGGACAGGGGTCACAGATACGCAGTATTTT
CASSLYRTGVTDTQYF
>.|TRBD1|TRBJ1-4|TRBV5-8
TGTGCCAGCAGCTTACGGGGGACAGGGGGTGAAAAACTGTTTTTT
CASSLRGTGGEKLFF
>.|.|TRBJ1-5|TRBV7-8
TGTGCCAGCGTCGGGGGGTTGGGCGACAATCAGCCCCAGCATTTT
CASVGGLGDNQPQHF
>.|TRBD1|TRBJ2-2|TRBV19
TGTGCCAGTAACCCACGGGCAGGGGGCCTCACCGGGGAGCTGTTTTTT
CASNPRAGGLTGELFF
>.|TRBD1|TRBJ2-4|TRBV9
TGTGCCAGCAGCCGCACGACAGGGGGCGCAGGAAACATTCAGTACTTC
CASSRTTGGAGNIQYF
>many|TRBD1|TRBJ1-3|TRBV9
TGTGCCAGCAGCGCGGCTCAGGGGGACGGAAACACCATATATTTT
CASSAAQGDGNTIYF
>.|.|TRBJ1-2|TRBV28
TGTGCCAGCAGCCTTTCCACCACGGGAGGCTACACCTTC
CASSLSTTGGYTF
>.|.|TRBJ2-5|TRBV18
TGTGCCAGCTCACCATCGGGTGGGGAGACCCAGTACTTC
CASSPSGGETQYF
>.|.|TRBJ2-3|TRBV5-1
TGCGCCAGCAGCCTAGGGACTTCCACTAGCACAGATACGCAGTATTTT
CASSLGTSTSTDTQYF
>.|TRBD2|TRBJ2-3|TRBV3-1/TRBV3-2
TGTGCCAGCACGTTCGGACTAGCGGGGCTGACAGATACGCAGTATTTT
CASTFGLAGLTDTQYF
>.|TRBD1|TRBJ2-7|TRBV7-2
TGTGCCAGCAGCCCTGGACAGGGGGTCGGTCCGCAGTACTTC
CASSPGQGVGPQYF
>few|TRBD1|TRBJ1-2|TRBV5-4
TGTGCCAGCAGCTCGGGACAGGGGTTAAATGGCTACACCTTC
CASSSGQGLNGYTF
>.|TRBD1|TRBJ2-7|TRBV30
TGTGCCTTGGGACAGGGATCCTACGAGCAGTACTTC
CALGQGSYEQYF
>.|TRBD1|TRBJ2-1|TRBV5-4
TGTGCCAGCAGCCGCCCCAGGACAGGGGAAACCGATGAGCAGTTCTTC
CASSRPRTGETDEQFF
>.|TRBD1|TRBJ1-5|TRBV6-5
TGTGCCAGCAGGAAAACAGGGGGCTACCAGCCCCAGCATTTT
CASRKTGGYQPQHF
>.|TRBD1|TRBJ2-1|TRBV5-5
TGTGCCAGTACTATCGGGACAGCCTACAATGAGCAGTTCTTC
CASTIGTAYNEQFF
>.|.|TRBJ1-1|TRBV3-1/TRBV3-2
TGTGCCAGCAGCCCGGGGGGGGGTATGAACACTGAAGCTTTCTTT
CASSPGGGMNTEAFF
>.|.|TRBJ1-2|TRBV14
TGTGCCAGCAGCCGGAGCGCCACAGGCCTTTATGGCTACACCTTC
CASSRSATGLYGYTF
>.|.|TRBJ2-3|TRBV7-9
TGTGCCAGCAGCCTCACTACCCCCCAAGGTACGCAGTATTTT
CASSLTTPQGTQYF
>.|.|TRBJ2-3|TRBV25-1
TGTGCCAGCCGTAGGGGCCAGGGCACAGATACGCAGTATTTT
CASRRGQGTDTQYF
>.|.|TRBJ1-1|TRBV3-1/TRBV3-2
TGTGCCAGCAGCCCTGGGCGGGGCAGGGCCCTTCACTTT
CASSPGRGRALHF
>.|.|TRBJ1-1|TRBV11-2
TGTGCCAGCAGCTCGCAGGGCTCGAACACTGAAGCTTTCTTT
CASSSQGSNTEAFF
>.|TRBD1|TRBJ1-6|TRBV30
TGTGCCTTTGGACAGGGCTATTCACCCCTCCACTTT
CAFGQGYSPLHF
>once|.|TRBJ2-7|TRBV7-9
TGTGCCAGCAGCTCGATATGGGCGGGGTCCTACGAGCAGTACTTC
CASSSIWAGSYEQYF
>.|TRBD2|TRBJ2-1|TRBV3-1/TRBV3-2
TGTGCCAGCAGCCACCATAGCGGGGGACTCAATGAGCAGTTCTTC
CASSHHSGGLNEQFF
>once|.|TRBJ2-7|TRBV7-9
TGTGCCAGCAGCTTAACCCTAAACGAGGGCGAGCAGTACTTC
CASSLTLNEGEQYF
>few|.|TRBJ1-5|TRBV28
TGTGCCAGCAGTTTGAGGCAGTATTATAGCAATCAGCCCCAGCATTTT
CASSLRQYYSNQPQHF
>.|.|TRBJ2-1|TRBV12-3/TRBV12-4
TGTGCCAGCAGTTTCGCTGTGGGCGATGAGCAGTTCTTC
CASSFAVGDEQFF
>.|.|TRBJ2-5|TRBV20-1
TGCAGTGCTAGTCCTAGGGGTTGGAACCAAGAGACCCAGTACTTC
CSASPRGWNQETQYF
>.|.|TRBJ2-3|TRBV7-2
TGTGCCAGCAGCTTAGTGAGGGTAGCCGTATCAGATACGCAGTATTTT
CASSLVRVAVSDTQYF
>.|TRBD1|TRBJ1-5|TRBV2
TGTGCCACCCGGGACAGGGGGTTCGATCAGCCCCAGCATTTT
CATRDRGFDQPQHF